The 22 T cell receptor beta chains reported below all come from one sample, sequenced in a study of identical twins. TCRdb re-derived calls from the 5' RACE reads in MiXCR, one entry per CDR3 protein. Of 1,800,000 or so distinct CDR3 sequences in the sample, about 32% were seen once. Specimen: cord blood. Receptor source: a newborn girl in good health.

J is TRBJ2-1 and V is TRBV3-1, with 11 bases aligning to TRBD2. The J call may be mistaken, given a closer DNA end match to TRBJ2-7. Germline CDR1 is LGHDT and CDR2 is YNNKEL (reference sequence). This CDR3 is built from 19 residues. CDR3 sequence (DNA): TGTGCCAGCAGCCAAGCCCTAGCGGGGGGATTTAGCTCCTACAATGAGCAGTACTTC. Amino acids: CASSQALAGGFSSYNEQYF.

The chain employs TRBV27 and TRBJ2-1; no firm D call. Germline V CDR1 and CDR2: MNHEY, SMNVEV (reference sequence). The CDR3 covers 14 residues. V lost 3 bases and J lost 5, with 11 bases in between. For the CDR3, the DNA is TGTGCCAGCAGTTTTATAAGACCTCACAATGAGCAGTTCTTC. This encodes CASSFIRPHNEQFF.

The chain recombines TRBV20-1 with TRBJ1-6; D is unclear. Germline V gene data show CDR1 as DFQATT and CDR2 as SNEGSKA (reference sequence). The CDR3 covers 15 residues. The V and J ends lost 5 bases and 6 bases respectively, with 17 bases between them. CDR3: CSAYRSYLGNSPLHF. Written as DNA, the CDR3 is TGCAGTGCTTACCGATCATATCTCGGTAATTCACCCCTCCACTTT.

The table lists this clonotype with a few counts. J is TRBJ2-7 and V is TRBV29-1; 10 nucleotides align to TRBD1. The CDR3 consists of 13 residues. The V gene end was trimmed by 6 bases and the J gene end by 1 base; junction bases not matched to a gene: 3. CDR1 and CDR2 (germline): SQVTM, ANQGSEA. The CDR3 reads CSVTGGESYEQYF. For the CDR3, the DNA is TGCAGCGTGACAGGGGGCGAGTCCTACGAGCAGTACTTC.

V usage is TRBV5-1 and J usage is TRBJ2-3; no reliable D call. CDR1 is SGHRS, CDR2 YFSETQ, per germline. The CDR3 covers 16 residues. Deletions cut 4 bases from V and 2 bases from J, with 17 bases between. CDR3 in amino acids: CASSRDPLPPTDTQYF. In DNA, the CDR3 is TGCGCCAGCAGCCGCGATCCCCTACCACCCACAGATACGCAGTATTTT.

This clonotype was observed at least ten times. The chain joins TRBV24-1 to TRBJ2-1; 7 bases line up with TRBD1. The germline V gene has CDR1 KGHDR and CDR2 SFDVKD. The length of the CDR3 is 14 residues. J was trimmed by 7 bases and V by 0 bases; bases with no gene match: 2. CDR3 in DNA: TGTGCCACCAGTGATTTGGACAGGGAAAATGAGCAGTTCTTC. Its protein is CATSDLDRENEQFF.

This clonotype has a handful of counts. The chain couples TRBV4-1 to TRBJ2-7; D gene ambiguous. CDR3 size: 14 residues. Trimming removed 1 base from V and 0 bases from J, with 7 bases in between. CDR1 MGHRA and CDR2 YSYEKL come from the germline V gene. CDR3 residues: CASSQVLGSYEQYF. The CDR3 nucleotides are TGCGCCAGCAGCCAAGTACTGGGCTCCTACGAGCAGTACTTC.

The chain carries TRBV20-1 and TRBJ1-5; tentative D call: TRBD1 (5 bases). Germline V gives CDR1 DFQATT, CDR2 SNEGSKA (reference sequence). V was clipped by 1 base and J by 6 bases, with 10 bases between them. The CDR3 consists of 13 residues. The CDR3 nucleotides read TGCAGTGCTAGAGTCCCAGGGTCTCAGCCCCAGCATTTT. Translation gives CSARVPGSQPQHF.

This clonotype came up many times. The CDR3 loop reads CASSLVGRPSTDTQYF. The CDR3 DNA reads TGCGCCAGCAGCTTGGTTGGCCGTCCGAGCACAGATACGCAGTATTTT. This chain connects TRBV5-1 to TRBJ2-3, with unresolved D. This CDR3 comprises 16 residues. The germline V gene encodes CDR1 SGHRS and CDR2 YFSETQ. Trimming took off 0 bases at V and 0 bases at J, with 11 bases between the two ends.

The rearrangement links TRBV7-2 to TRBJ2-4; D is uncertain. V gave up 1 base and J gave up 0 bases, with 10 bases separating them. The CDR3 runs to 16 residues. Germline CDR1 is SGHTA and CDR2 is FQGNSA. The CDR3 DNA is TGTGCCAGCAGCTTAGGCCACGCCCTAGCCAAAAACATTCAGTACTTC. As protein: CASSLGHALAKNIQYF.

This clonotype was counted at least ten times. CDR3 residues: CASSWGQGNYGYTF. In DNA form, the CDR3 reads TGTGCCAGCAGTTGGGGACAGGGGAACTATGGCTACACCTTC. The gene calls are TRBV12-3 or TRBV12-4 and TRBJ1-2; the match to TRBD1 covers 10 bases. The J segment lost 2 bases and the V segment lost 4 bases, leaving 1 base of the junction unmatched. The CDR3 covers 14 residues.

This clonotype occurred a few times. The chain links TRBV6-1 to TRBJ1-4; D is unclear. V was cut by 6 bases and J by 7 bases, with 9 bases left in between. The germline CDR1 and CDR2 sequences are MNHNS and SASEGT. The CDR3 totals 12 residues. The CDR3: CASRARSEKLFF. DNA of the CDR3: TGTGCCAGCAGAGCTAGGAGTGAAAAACTGTTTTTT.

On this clonotype: A much bigger clone sits one base away, suggesting this may be a read error. The rearrangement uses TRBV6-5 and TRBJ2-1; D might be TRBD2 (6 bases). Trimming removed 2 bases at V and 10 bases at J, with 18 bases between. The germline V gene has CDR1 MNHEY and CDR2 SVGAGI. This CDR3 spans 15 amino acids. This chain's CDR3 is CASSYVGDSPYEQFF. For the CDR3, the DNA is TGTGCCAGCAGTTACGTAGGGGACTCTCCTTACGAGCAGTTCTTC.

This clonotype appeared a few times. The chain uses TRBV9 and TRBJ2-3, with D possibly matching TRBD2 (6 bases). The CDR3 loop spans 15 amino acids. Germline V gene lookup returns CDR1 SGDLS and CDR2 YYNGEE. V lost 0 bases and J lost 6, with 14 bases in between. The CDR3: CASSVGGLPSDTQYF. CDR3 sequence (DNA): TGTGCCAGCAGCGTAGGTGGACTACCGTCCGATACGCAGTATTTT.

The chain uses TRBV7-2 and TRBJ1-2; D is possibly TRBD1 (6 bases). Germline lookup yields CDR1 SGHTA and CDR2 FQGNSA. This CDR3 contains 14 residues. The V gene lost 0 bases and the J gene lost 8 bases, with 13 bases spanning the gap. The CDR3 sequence is CASSLAPQGGGYTF. The CDR3 DNA sequence: TGTGCCAGCAGCTTAGCGCCACAGGGAGGAGGCTACACCTTC.

This clonotype was picked up a small number of times. The chain has TRBV10-1 and TRBJ2-3; D might be TRBD1 (5 bases). Germline CDR1 and CDR2: WNHNN and SYGVQD (reference sequence). This CDR3 spans 15 amino acids. V lost 4 bases, J lost 0 bases, and 11 bases lay in between. This chain's CDR3 is CASSGGLGSTDTQYF. The CDR3 coding sequence is TGCGCCAGCAGTGGGGGCTTAGGGAGCACAGATACGCAGTATTTT.

J is TRBJ2-3 and V is TRBV3-1, with D maybe TRBD1 (6 bases). The CDR3 sequence is 15 residues long. Germline CDR1 is LGHDT and CDR2 is YNNKEL (reference sequence). The germline V and J ends were trimmed by 6 bases and 2 bases, with 15 bases remaining between them. The CDR3 is CASRQTGLVTDTQYF. The CDR3 DNA is TGTGCCAGCAGACAGACAGGACTCGTCACAGATACGCAGTATTTT.

This clonotype has only one observation. The rearrangement uses TRBV28 and TRBJ2-5; TRBD2 is a possible D gene (6 bases). The J call is doubtful: the DNA matches TRBJ2-7 better. Germline V gene data show CDR1 as MDHEN and CDR2 as SYDVKM. This CDR3 has 13 residues. The CDR3 loop reads CASSLMEGREQYF. CDR3 bases: TGTGCCAGCAGTTTGATGGAGGGCCGCGAGCAGTACTTC.

The V and J genes are TRBV20-1 and TRBJ2-3; tentative D call: TRBD2 (6 bases). This CDR3 has 15 residues. The V and J ends lost 0 bases and 4 bases respectively, with 14 bases between them. The germline gives CDR1 DFQATT, CDR2 SNEGSKA (reference sequence). The CDR3 here is CSARDRPGVADTQYF. DNA for the CDR3: TGCAGTGCTAGAGATCGTCCGGGGGTGGCAGATACGCAGTATTTT.

This chain connects TRBV27 to TRBJ2-1; the D is unclear. Germline CDR1 reads MNHEY; CDR2 reads SMNVEV (reference sequence). Trimming took 11 bases from V and 0 from J, leaving 11 bases between them. The CDR3 spans 13 residues. The CDR3 loop reads CAVGIASYNEQFF. The CDR3 DNA reads as TGTGCCGTCGGTATAGCCTCCTACAATGAGCAGTTCTTC.

This clonotype has just a few counts. The J gene is TRBJ2-3, the V gene TRBV11-1; 12 bases fit TRBD2. The V segment lost 0 bases and the J segment 3 bases; nucleotides outside the gene matches: 7. The CDR3 extends over 18 amino acids. Germline loops: CDR1 SGHAT, CDR2 FQDESV (reference sequence). The CDR3 protein is CASSLARLAGGRTDTQYF. The DNA for the CDR3 is TGTGCCAGCAGCTTAGCCCGCCTAGCGGGGGGGCGTACAGATACGCAGTATTTT.

The V gene is TRBV7-9, the J gene TRBJ2-3; TRBD2 agrees at 10 bases. CDR1 SEHNR and CDR2 FQNEAQ come from the germline V gene (reference sequence). The junction had 9 bases not matched to a gene; V was cut back by 2 bases and J by 1 base. The CDR3 runs to 18 residues. CDR3 DNA: TGTGCCAGCAGCTTACGGACTAGCGGCCTACGGGGCACAGATACGCAGTATTTT. Translating gives CASSLRTSGLRGTDTQYF.